Presented here are 25 T cell receptor beta chains from one specimen sequenced in a study of beta chain features in type 1 diabetes. Broader study findings: Type 1 diabetes patients showed a moderate but significant shortening of TCRB CDR3s in all four CD4+ subsets.

Of the isolated RNA, all was reverse transcribed, and so the sequenced material was expressed TCRB transcripts. Sequencing was performed with immunoSEQ multiplex PCR; in TCRdb, only in-frame clones are kept and a portion is missing. The sample carries hundreds of thousands of clones, roughly an eighth recorded once. These TCRs' antigens remain unknown. Sequencing was done on a sample of naive CD4+ T cells from blood. These receptors were collected from a man younger than 30 with type 1 diabetes.

This clone was seen a handful of times. The chain carries TRBV7-2 and TRBJ2-1; 8 nucleotides line up with TRBD2. The CDR3 has 16 amino acids. Germline loops: CDR1 SGHTA, CDR2 FQGNSA. Trimming at V came to 1 base and at J to 9 bases, leaving 11 bases not matched to a gene. CDR3 in amino acids: CASSLGDGRDGGEQFF. DNA of the CDR3: TGTGCCAGCAGCTTAGGTGACGGGAGGGACGGTGGTGAGCAGTTCTTC.

This clone occurred a few times. This rearrangement joins TRBV30 to TRBJ1-1, with D unclear. Germline V CDR1 and CDR2: GTSNPN, SVGIG (reference sequence). This CDR3 has 13 amino acids. With 2 bases removed from V and 5 bases from J, the gap between germline ends came to 12 bases. CDR3 nucleotides: TGTGCCTGGAGTTATAGGTTAGGGACTGAAGCTTTCTTT. As protein: CAWSYRLGTEAFF.

This clone was recorded a few times. The J gene is TRBJ2-2, the V gene TRBV27; D is unresolved. Trimming stripped 6 bases from V and 6 bases from J, with 11 bases between. The CDR3 has 13 residues. Germline V gives CDR1 MNHEY, CDR2 SMNVEV (reference sequence). CDR3 nucleotides: TGTGCCAGCAGAAATGGTGGGCCCGGGGAGCTGTTTTTT. Encoded protein: CASRNGGPGELFF.

J is TRBJ1-3 and V is TRBV29-1, with unresolved D. V was clipped by 2 bases and J by 3 bases, with 5 bases between them. CDR3 length: 12 residues. The germline CDR1 and CDR2 sequences are SQVTM and ANQGSEA. CDR3 nucleotides: TGCAGCGTTGAACAGAATGGAAACACCATATATTTT. Translating it yields CSVEQNGNTIYF.

This clone was seen only a few times. V is TRBV18 and J is TRBJ2-7, with D unclear. Trimming shortened V by 1 base and J by 1 base, and 8 bases separated the two germline ends. CDR3 size: 14 residues. The germline CDR1 and CDR2 sequences are KGHSH and LQKENI. As DNA, the CDR3 is TGTGCCAGCTCACCACTTGAACTTTCCTACGAGCAGTACTTC. This codes for CASSPLELSYEQYF.

The chain is built from TRBV30 and TRBJ1-2; a weak D match, TRBD1 (6 bases). This CDR3 contains 13 residues. Germline CDR1 is GTSNPN and CDR2 is SVGIG (reference sequence). The DNA for the CDR3 is TGTGTCTTTGGGGCAGGGGTAGAATATGGCTACACCTTC. Protein: CVFGAGVEYGYTF. Combining the CDR3 with reference TRBV30 and TRBJ1-2 gives the whole variable domain SQTIHQWPATLVQPVGSPLSLECTVEGTSNPNLYWYRQAAGRGLQLLFYSVGIGQISSEVPQNLSASRPQDRQFILSSKKLLLSDSGFYLCVFGAGVEYGYTFGSGTRLTVV.

This chain connects TRBV5-1 to TRBJ2-7; D is possibly TRBD1 (5 bases). Germline CDR1 is SGHRS and CDR2 is YFSETQ. There are 12 residues in the CDR3. Trimming pared 4 bases from V and 4 bases from J, leaving 9 bases between. The CDR3 loop reads CASSADIYEQYF. Written as DNA, the CDR3 is TGCGCCAGCAGCGCGGACATTTACGAGCAGTACTTC. The variable domain in full, with the rest retrieved from reference TRBV5-1 and TRBJ2-7, is KAGVTQTPRYLIKTRGQQVTLSCSPISGHRSVSWYQQTPGQGLQFLFEYFSETQRNKGNFPGRFSGRQFSNSRSEMNVSTLELGDSALYLCASSADIYEQYFGPGTRLTVT.

The chain is built from TRBV5-1 and TRBJ2-2; tentative D call: TRBD2 (7 bases). Germline V gene data show CDR1 as SGHRS and CDR2 as YFSETQ. The CDR3 has 16 residues. The ends were cut back, 2 bases at V and 4 bases at J, with 15 bases in the middle. CDR3 nucleotide sequence: TGCGCCAGCAGCTTACCTGCGGGGGCTTTCACCGGGGAGCTGTTTTTT. Its protein product is CASSLPAGAFTGELFF.

The V and J genes are TRBV7-2 and TRBJ2-5; D is possibly TRBD1 (6 bases). The CDR3 length is 14 residues. Per germline, CDR1 SGHTA and CDR2 FQGNSA. V was pared by 5 bases and J by 1 base, with 11 bases between. For the CDR3, the DNA is TGTGCCAGCAGCCGCGGACAGCCCCAAGAGACCCAGTACTTC. This sequence encodes CASSRGQPQETQYF.

The chain carries TRBV11-2 and TRBJ1-1; D gene unclear. This CDR3 comprises 14 residues. The germline V and J ends were trimmed by 3 bases and 1 base, with 9 bases remaining between them. Germline CDR1 and CDR2: SGHAT and FQNNGV. The CDR3, as DNA: TGTGCCAGCAGCTTTCAGGATACGAACACTGAAGCTTTCTTT. It yields the protein CASSFQDTNTEAFF.

Turning to this clone: In the same sample, other DNA sequences code for this CDR3. This chain links TRBV9 with TRBJ1-5; D may be TRBD1 (5 bases). The CDR3 totals 15 residues. Deletions cut 3 bases from V and 0 bases from J, with 10 bases between. Germline loops: CDR1 SGDLS, CDR2 YYNGEE. CDR3 amino acids: CASSATGDSNQPQHF. The CDR3 bases are TGTGCCAGCAGCGCCACAGGCGATAGCAATCAGCCCCAGCATTTT.

Only a few counts were recorded for this clone. CDR3 in DNA: TGTGCCTGGAGTGGACAGGTACCCTCTGGAAACACCATATATTTT. It specifies CAWSGQVPSGNTIYF. The chain recombines TRBV30 with TRBJ1-3; maybe TRBD1 (6 bases). CDR1 and CDR2 (germline): GTSNPN, SVGIG (reference sequence). V was pared by 1 base and J by 0 bases, with 10 bases between. The CDR3 consists of 15 residues.

This clone was seen more than once but under ten times. The chain is built from TRBV4-1 and TRBJ1-5; tentative D call: TRBD1 (5 bases). There are 14 residues in the CDR3. The V gene's germline CDR1 is MGHRA and CDR2 YSYEKL. V lost 2 bases and J lost 6, with 11 bases in between. For the CDR3, the DNA is TGCGCCAGCAGCCAAACCGGGGGTTTTCAGCCCCAGCATTTT. Translated, it gives CASSQTGGFQPQHF.

This chain joins TRBV7-8 and TRBJ2-7, with a tentative D call TRBD1 (5 bases). CDR3 length: 15 amino acids. The V end was cut by 1 base, the J end by 3 bases, with 13 bases between. CDR1 is SGHVS and CDR2 is FQNEAQ in the germline V gene. CDR3 DNA: TGTGCCAGCAGCTTAGATCAGGGAAAGGGCTACGAGCAGTACTTC. It encodes CASSLDQGKGYEQYF.

This clone was counted between two and nine times. The rearrangement uses TRBV5-4 and TRBJ2-3, with 8 bases aligning to TRBD2. Trimming took 4 bases from V and 4 from J; bases not matched to a gene: 11. The CDR3 runs 16 residues. The germline V gene has CDR1 SGHNT and CDR2 YYREEE (reference sequence). The CDR3 coding sequence is TGTGCCAGCAGCCCCCTACTGAGCGGGGGACCAGATACGCAGTATTTT. It is translated as CASSPLLSGGPDTQYF.

This clone was seen a handful of times. The chain joins TRBV18 to TRBJ1-5; D remains unclear. V was cut by 2 bases and J by 6 bases, with 8 bases left in between. This CDR3 has 13 residues. Germline CDR1 and CDR2: KGHSH and LQKENI. The CDR3 DNA reads TGTGCCAGCTCACCAGGCAGTACTCAGCCCCAGCATTTT. Encoded protein: CASSPGSTQPQHF.

This chain links TRBV15 with TRBJ2-7; tentatively, D is TRBD2 (5 bases). CDR3 length: 14 amino acids. CDR1 is LNHNV and CDR2 is YYDKDF in the germline V gene (reference sequence). V lost 11 bases and J 1 base, leaving 18 bases between the germline ends. The CDR3 coding sequence is TGTGCCGACCTAGCTGGCCACCAGTCCTACGAGCAGTACTTC. Translated: CADLAGHQSYEQYF. Looking up the rest from reference TRBV15 and TRBJ2-7 gives the full variable domain: DAMVIQNPRYQVTQFGKPVTLSCSQTLNHNVMYWYQQKSSQAPKLLFHYYDKDFNNEADTPDNFQSRRPNTSFCFLDIRSPGLGDTAMYLCADLAGHQSYEQYFGPGTRLTVT.

The chain combines TRBV2 with TRBJ1-5, with TRBD1 as a possible D gene (5 bases). The CDR3 is made up of 15 amino acids. V lost 5 bases to trimming and J lost 0 bases, with 11 bases between them. CDR1 is SNHLY, CDR2 FYNNEI, per germline. The CDR3, as DNA: TGTGCCAGCAGTTATGACAGCTATAGCAATCAGCCCCAGCATTTT. It yields the protein CASSYDSYSNQPQHF.

The sample holds a few counts of this clone. The chain has TRBV19 and TRBJ1-5; 10 nucleotides align to TRBD1. CDR1 is LNHDA, CDR2 SQIVND, per germline (reference sequence). The CDR3 has 17 amino acids. V was pared by 7 bases and J by 0 bases, with 9 bases of the junction left unmatched. This chain's CDR3 is CASNDRGPEASNQPQHF. The DNA for the CDR3 is TGTGCCAGTAACGACAGGGGGCCAGAGGCTAGCAATCAGCCCCAGCATTTT.

This clone has more than one count but fewer than ten. The V gene is TRBV2, the J gene TRBJ1-5; 8 nucleotides match TRBD1. Trimming at V came to 8 bases and at J to 6 bases, leaving 3 bases not matched to a gene. This CDR3 has 12 residues. In germline, CDR1 is SNHLY, CDR2 FYNNEI. DNA for the CDR3: TGTGCCAGCTCCGACAGGGGTCAGCCCCAGCATTTT. Translating it yields CASSDRGQPQHF. The full variable domain, in which reference TRBV2 and TRBJ1-5 provide the parts outside the CDR3, is EPEVTQTPSHQVTQMGQEVILRCVPISNHLYFYWYRQILGQKVEFLVSFYNNEISEKSEIFDDQFSVERPDGSNFTLKIRSTKLEDSAMYFCASSDRGQPQHFGDGTRLSIL.

This rearrangement joins TRBV4-1 to TRBJ1-5; D gene unclear. CDR3 length: 19 residues. The V end lost 1 base, the J end lost 3 bases, and 22 bases lay between the germline ends. Looked up from germline, CDR1 is MGHRA and CDR2 is YSYEKL. CDR3 sequence (DNA): TGCGCCAGCAGCCAAGGGCCTGGCAGTGAACGGGTCGCCAATCAGCCCCAGCATTTT. Translation gives CASSQGPGSERVANQPQHF.

V gene TRBV7-2 combines with J gene TRBJ2-4; D call uncertain. Trimming removed 1 base from V and 6 bases from J, with 10 bases in between. The CDR3 runs to 14 residues. Germline CDR1 and CDR2: SGHTA and FQGNSA. The CDR3 protein is CASSLERKPNIQYF. As DNA, the CDR3 is TGTGCCAGCAGCTTAGAACGGAAGCCAAACATTCAGTACTTC.

This chain joins TRBV5-1 and TRBJ1-5; TRBD1 is a possible D gene (5 bases). The CDR3 is 15 residues long. Germline V gene sequence: CDR1 SGHRS, CDR2 YFSETQ. With 0 bases removed from V and 6 bases from J, the gap between germline ends came to 13 bases. CDR3 in amino acids: CASSLEGRESQPQHF. The CDR3 coding sequence is TGCGCCAGCAGCTTGGAGGGACGCGAGAGTCAGCCCCAGCATTTT.

This sequence joins TRBV10-3 and TRBJ2-1; no definite D call. Germline values: CDR1 ENHRY, CDR2 SYGVKD. Trimming took off 7 bases at V and 4 bases at J, with 5 bases between the two ends. This CDR3 is built from 11 residues. The CDR3 DNA sequence: TGTGCCATCAAGGCTTACAATGAGCAGTTCTTC. Translation: CAIKAYNEQFF.

This clone was seen only a few times. V usage is TRBV7-9 and J usage is TRBJ2-1, with a weak D call TRBD2 (6 bases). The germline V gene has CDR1 SEHNR and CDR2 FQNEAQ (reference sequence). V was pared by 2 bases and J by 6 bases, with 8 bases between. This CDR3 region has 13 residues. This CDR3 is CASSLLAVNEQFF. CDR3 sequence (DNA): TGTGCCAGCAGCTTATTAGCGGTCAATGAGCAGTTCTTC.